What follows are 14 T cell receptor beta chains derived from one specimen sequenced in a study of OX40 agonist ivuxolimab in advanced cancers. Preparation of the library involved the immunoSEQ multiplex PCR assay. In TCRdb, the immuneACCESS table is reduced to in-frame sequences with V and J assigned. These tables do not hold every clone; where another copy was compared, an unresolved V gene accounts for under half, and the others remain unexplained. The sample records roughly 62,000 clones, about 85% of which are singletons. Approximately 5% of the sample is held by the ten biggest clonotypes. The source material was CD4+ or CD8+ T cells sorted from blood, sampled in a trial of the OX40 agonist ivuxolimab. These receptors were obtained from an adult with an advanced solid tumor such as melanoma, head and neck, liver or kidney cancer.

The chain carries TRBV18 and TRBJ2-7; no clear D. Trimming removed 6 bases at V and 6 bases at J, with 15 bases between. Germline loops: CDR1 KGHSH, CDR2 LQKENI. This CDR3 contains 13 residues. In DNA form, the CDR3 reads TGTGCCAGCTCGCCCGGGCCCAGTGGCGAGCAGTACTTC. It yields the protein CASSPGPSGEQYF.

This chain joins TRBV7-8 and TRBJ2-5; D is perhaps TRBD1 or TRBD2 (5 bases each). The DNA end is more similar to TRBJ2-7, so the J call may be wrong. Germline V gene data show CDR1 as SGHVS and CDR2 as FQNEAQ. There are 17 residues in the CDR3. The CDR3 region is CASSLALGTAVSYEQYF. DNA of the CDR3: TGTGCCAGCAGCTTAGCGTTGGGGACGGCCGTTTCCTACGAGCAGTACTTC.

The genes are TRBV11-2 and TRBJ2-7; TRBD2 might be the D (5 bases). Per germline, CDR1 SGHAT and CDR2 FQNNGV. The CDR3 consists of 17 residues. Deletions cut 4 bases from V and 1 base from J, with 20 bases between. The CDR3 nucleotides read TGTGCCAGCAGCTCCCTCCGGGGTGCCAGGAGGTCCTACGAGCAGTACTTC. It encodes CASSSLRGARRSYEQYF.

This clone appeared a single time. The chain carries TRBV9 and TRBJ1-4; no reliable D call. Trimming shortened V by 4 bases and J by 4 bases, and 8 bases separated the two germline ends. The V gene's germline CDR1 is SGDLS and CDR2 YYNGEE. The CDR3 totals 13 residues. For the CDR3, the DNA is TGTGCCAGCAGCCCCCTGAATAATGAAAAACTGTTTTTT. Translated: CASSPLNNEKLFF.

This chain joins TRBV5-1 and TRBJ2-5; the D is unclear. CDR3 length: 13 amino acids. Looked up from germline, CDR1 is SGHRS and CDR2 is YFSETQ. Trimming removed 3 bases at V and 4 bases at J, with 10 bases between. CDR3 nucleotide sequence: TGCGCCAGCAGCTCGTGGCCGGGAGAGACCCAGTACTTC. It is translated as CASSSWPGETQYF.

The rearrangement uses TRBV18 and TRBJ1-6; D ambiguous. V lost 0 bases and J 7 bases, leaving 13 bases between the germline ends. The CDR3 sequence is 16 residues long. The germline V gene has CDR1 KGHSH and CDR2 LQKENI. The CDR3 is CASSPPAADHNSPLHF. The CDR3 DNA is TGTGCCAGCTCACCACCGGCAGCTGATCACAATTCACCCCTCCACTTT.

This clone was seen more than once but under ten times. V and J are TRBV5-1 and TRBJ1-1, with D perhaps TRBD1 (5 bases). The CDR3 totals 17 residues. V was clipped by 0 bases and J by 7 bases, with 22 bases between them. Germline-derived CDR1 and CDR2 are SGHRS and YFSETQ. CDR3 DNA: TGCGCCAGCAGCTTGGCCTTGGGGGAAGGGATGCTCGATGAAGCTTTCTTT. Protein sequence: CASSLALGEGMLDEAFF.

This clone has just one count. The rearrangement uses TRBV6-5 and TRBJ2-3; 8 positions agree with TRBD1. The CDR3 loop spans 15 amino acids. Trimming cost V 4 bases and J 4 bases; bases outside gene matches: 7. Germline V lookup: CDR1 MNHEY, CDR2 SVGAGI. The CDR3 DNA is TGTGCCAGCAGTTCACCGGGACAGGTTGCAGATACGCAGTATTTT. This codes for CASSSPGQVADTQYF.

The DNA of the CDR3 is TGTGCCACCTCAACAGACTCGCCGACCCAAACTCCCTATGGCTACACCTTC. Its protein is CATSTDSPTQTPYGYTF. This chain uses TRBV25-1 with TRBJ1-2, with D unresolved. Per the germline V gene, CDR1 is MGHDK and CDR2 is SYGVNS. The V end was cut by 10 bases, the J end by 4 bases, with 28 bases between. This CDR3 contains 17 residues.

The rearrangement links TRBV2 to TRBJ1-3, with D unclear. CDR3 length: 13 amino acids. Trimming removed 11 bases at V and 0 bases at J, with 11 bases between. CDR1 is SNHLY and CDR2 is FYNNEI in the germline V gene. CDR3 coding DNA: TGTGCCCCCCGCGAGGCCTCTGGAAACACCATATATTTT. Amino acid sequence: CAPREASGNTIYF.

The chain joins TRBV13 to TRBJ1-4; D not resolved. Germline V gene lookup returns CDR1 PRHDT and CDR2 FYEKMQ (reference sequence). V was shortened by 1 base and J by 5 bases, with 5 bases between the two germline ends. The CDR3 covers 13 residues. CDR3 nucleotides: TGTGCCAGCAGCTTAGACCGGAATGAAAAACTGTTTTTT. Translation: CASSLDRNEKLFF.

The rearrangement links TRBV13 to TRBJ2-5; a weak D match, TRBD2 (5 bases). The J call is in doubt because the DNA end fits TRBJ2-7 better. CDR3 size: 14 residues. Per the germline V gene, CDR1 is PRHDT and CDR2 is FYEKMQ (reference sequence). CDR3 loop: CASSPSDGAYEQYF. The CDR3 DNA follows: TGTGCCAGCAGCCCATCGGACGGGGCCTACGAGCAGTACTTC.

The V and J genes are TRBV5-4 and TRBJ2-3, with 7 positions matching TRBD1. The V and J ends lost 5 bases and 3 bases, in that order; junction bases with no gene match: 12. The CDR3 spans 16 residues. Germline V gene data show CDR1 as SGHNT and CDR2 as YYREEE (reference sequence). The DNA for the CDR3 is TGTGCCAGCAGTTCTAAAACAGGGGTAGGGACAGATACGCAGTATTTT. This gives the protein CASSSKTGVGTDTQYF.

CDR3: CASTPIRDHNEQFF. The CDR3 DNA reads TGTGCCAGCACCCCGATCCGGGACCACAATGAGCAGTTCTTC. V is TRBV11-1 and J is TRBJ2-1; D possibly uses TRBD1 or TRBD2 (5 bases each). There are 14 residues in the CDR3. V was cut by 7 bases and J by 5 bases, with 15 bases left in between. Germline loops: CDR1 SGHAT, CDR2 FQDESV (reference sequence). The variable domain in full, with the rest retrieved from reference TRBV11-1 and TRBJ2-1, is EAEVAQSPRYKITEKSQAVAFWCDPISGHATLYWYRQILGQGPELLVQFQDESVVDDSQLPKDRFSAERLKGVDSTLKIQPAELGDSAMYLCASTPIRDHNEQFFGPGTRLTVL.